These 4 T cell receptor beta chains share one sample of origin, sequenced in a study of blood T cell repertoires in COVID-19. The protocol was immunoSEQ multiplex PCR, while the TCRdb copy is restricted to in-frame clones and leaves out a portion. The sample shows about 400,000 clones, 88% of them seen only once. Specimen: PBMCs or T cells enriched from blood (not recorded which). The source is a middle-aged woman with acute COVID-19.

This chain joins TRBV19 and TRBJ2-3; the match to TRBD1 covers 7 bases. Germline V gene sequence: CDR1 LNHDA, CDR2 SQIVND (reference sequence). V lost 6 bases to trimming and J lost 3 bases; unmatched junction nucleotides: 6. The CDR3 extends over 14 amino acids. The CDR3 nucleotides are TGTGCCAGTAGGTCCACAGGGGCAACAGATACGCAGTATTTT. Translated, it gives CASRSTGATDTQYF.

The chain carries TRBV9 and TRBJ2-3, with D possibly being TRBD2 (6 bases). Germline assignment: CDR1 SGDLS and CDR2 YYNGEE. Deletions cut 0 bases from V and 5 bases from J, with 13 bases between. The CDR3 runs 15 residues. The CDR3 region is CASSVDGGVVDTQYF. Written as DNA, the CDR3 is TGTGCCAGCAGCGTAGACGGCGGGGTGGTAGATACGCAGTATTTT.

The V gene is TRBV6-5, the J gene TRBJ2-7, with TRBD1 identical over 7 bases. Germline V gene lookup returns CDR1 MNHEY and CDR2 SVGAGI. The CDR3 sequence is 13 residues long. The V and J ends lost 6 bases and 4 bases, in that order; junction bases with no gene match: 6. The CDR3 reads CASSTGTEYEQYF. The CDR3 DNA reads as TGTGCCAGCAGCACAGGGACAGAGTACGAGCAGTACTTC.

The genes are TRBV28 and TRBJ1-2, with 7 bases aligning to TRBD1. Germline V gives CDR1 MDHEN, CDR2 SYDVKM. With V trimmed by 4 bases and J by 7 bases, 12 bases remained unmatched. This CDR3 contains 15 residues. CDR3 coding DNA: TGTGCCAGCAGTTCATACAGGGGCAGGGACTTTGGCTACACCTTC. Translation: CASSSYRGRDFGYTF.